This T cell receptor beta chain was captured by sequencing in a study of T cells in tuberculosis. V gave up 2 bases and J gave up 4 bases; unmatched junction bases: 6. The CDR3 runs to 15 residues. Germline CDR1 and CDR2: SGHRS and YFSETQ. Cells were sorted from thawed PBMC rested overnight and stained with GMM-loaded CD1B tetramer, viability dye and anti-CD3. The CD1B tetramers carried C32 glucose monomycolate purified from Rhodococcus equi. Profiling relied on immunoSEQ multiplex PCR, and the TCRdb table lists in-frame clones only, not all of them. The sample yields about 59,000 clones, around 81% seen once.

The chain employs TRBV5-1 and TRBJ1-3, with TRBD1 identical over 7 bases. Sample: CD1b-GMM tetramer-negative cells sorted from PBMCs. The receptor was isolated from an adult woman with latent tuberculosis. CDR3 coding DNA: TGCGCCAGCAGCTTCGAGGGGGCGCGGGGAAACACCATATATTTT. Residues: CASSFEGARGNTIYF.